This T cell receptor (beta chain) emerged from a study of blood T cell repertoires in COVID-19. About the study: Specimens from acute and convalescent COVID-19 originated in the United States, Italy and Spain.

V lost 4 bases and J lost 4, with 7 bases in between. The CDR3 spans 11 residues. Germline V lookup: CDR1 SQVTM, CDR2 ANQGSEA. Generated by immunoSEQ multiplex PCR, the TCRdb table keeps only in-frame clones and is missing some. This table holds approximately 36,000 clones, roughly four fifths found once. The chain couples TRBV29-1 to TRBJ1-1; no reliable D call. Specimen: peripheral blood. This receptor was taken from a human donor in a cohort sampled during active or convalescent COVID-19. The donor label of this sample is uncertain. CDR3 residues: CSVGYGTEAFF. CDR3 sequence (DNA): TGCAGCGTTGGGTACGGCACTGAAGCTTTCTTT. Full variable domain (remainder filled in from reference TRBV29-1 and TRBJ1-1): SAVISQKPSRDICQRGTSLTIQCQVDSQVTMMFWYRQQPGQSLTLIATANQGSEATYESGFVIDKFPISRPNLTFSTLTVSNMSPEDSSIYLCSVGYGTEAFFGQGTRLTVV.